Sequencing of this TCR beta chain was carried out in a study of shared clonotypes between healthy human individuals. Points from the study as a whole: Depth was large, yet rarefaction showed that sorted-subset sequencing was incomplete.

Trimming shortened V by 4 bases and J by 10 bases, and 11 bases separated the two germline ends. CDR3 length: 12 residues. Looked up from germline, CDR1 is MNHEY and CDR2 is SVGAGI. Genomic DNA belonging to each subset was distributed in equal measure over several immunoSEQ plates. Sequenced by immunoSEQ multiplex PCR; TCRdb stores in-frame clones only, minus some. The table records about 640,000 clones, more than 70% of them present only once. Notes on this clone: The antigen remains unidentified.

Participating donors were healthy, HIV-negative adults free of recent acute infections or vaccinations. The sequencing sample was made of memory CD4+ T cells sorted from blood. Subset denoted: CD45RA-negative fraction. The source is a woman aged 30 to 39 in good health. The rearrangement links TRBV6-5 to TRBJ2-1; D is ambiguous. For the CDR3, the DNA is TGTGCCAGCAGTTCCCGCGGAGTCGAGCAGTTCTTC. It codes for CASSSRGVEQFF.